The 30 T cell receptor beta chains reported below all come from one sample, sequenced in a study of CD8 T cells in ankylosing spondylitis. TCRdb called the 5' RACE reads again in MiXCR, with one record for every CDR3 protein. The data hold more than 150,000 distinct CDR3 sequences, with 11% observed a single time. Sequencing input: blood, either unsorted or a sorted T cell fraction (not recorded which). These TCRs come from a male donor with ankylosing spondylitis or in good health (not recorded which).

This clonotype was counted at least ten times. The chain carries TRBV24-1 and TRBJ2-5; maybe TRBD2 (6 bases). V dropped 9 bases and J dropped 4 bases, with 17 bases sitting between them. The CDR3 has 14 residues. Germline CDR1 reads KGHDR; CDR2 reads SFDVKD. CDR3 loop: CATPSSAGRETQYF. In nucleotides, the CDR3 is TGTGCCACCCCCAGTTCGGCGGGGAGAGAGACCCAGTACTTC.

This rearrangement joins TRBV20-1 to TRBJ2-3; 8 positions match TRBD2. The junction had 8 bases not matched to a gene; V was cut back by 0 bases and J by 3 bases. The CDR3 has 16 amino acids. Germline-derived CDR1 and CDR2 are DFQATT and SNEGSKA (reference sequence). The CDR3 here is CSARDRVLAVTDTQYF. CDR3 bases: TGCAGTGCTAGAGATCGGGTACTAGCGGTGACAGATACGCAGTATTTT.

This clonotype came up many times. CDR3 loop: CASSRQNYGYTF. As DNA, the CDR3 is TGTGCCAGCAGCCGACAAAACTATGGCTACACCTTC. J is TRBJ1-2 and V is TRBV3-1; no firm D call. CDR3 length equals 12 residues. V lost 4 bases to trimming and J lost 2 bases, with 5 bases between them. Germline V lookup: CDR1 LGHDT, CDR2 YNNKEL (reference sequence). Based on the CDR3 plus reference TRBV3-1 and TRBJ1-2, the full variable domain is DTAVSQTPKYLVTQMGNDKSIKCEQNLGHDTMYWYKQDSKKFLKIMFSYNNKELIINETVPNRFSPKSPDKAHLNLHINSLELGDSAVYFCASSRQNYGYTFGSGTRLTVV.

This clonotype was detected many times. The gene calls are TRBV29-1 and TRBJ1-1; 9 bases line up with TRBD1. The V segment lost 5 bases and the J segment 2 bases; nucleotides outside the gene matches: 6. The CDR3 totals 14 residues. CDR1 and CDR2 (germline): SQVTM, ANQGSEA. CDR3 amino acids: CSVLQGAGNTEAFF. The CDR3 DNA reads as TGCAGCGTTTTACAGGGGGCAGGTAACACTGAAGCTTTCTTT.

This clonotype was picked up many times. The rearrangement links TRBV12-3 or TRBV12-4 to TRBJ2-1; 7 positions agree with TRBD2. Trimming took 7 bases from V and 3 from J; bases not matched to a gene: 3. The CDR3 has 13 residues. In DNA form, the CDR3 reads TGTGCCAGCACCCGGACTAGCTACAATGAGCAGTTCTTC. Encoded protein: CASTRTSYNEQFF.

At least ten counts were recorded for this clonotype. CDR3 residues: CASSRLGTGNSPLHF. In DNA, the CDR3 is TGTGCCAGCAGCCGGTTGGGGACAGGGAACTCACCCCTCCACTTT. The gene calls are TRBV3-1 and TRBJ1-6, with 9 bases lining up with TRBD1. Germline values: CDR1 LGHDT, CDR2 YNNKEL (reference sequence). V lost 4 bases to trimming and J lost 10 bases; unmatched junction nucleotides: 8. This CDR3 has 15 amino acids. The full variable domain, completed using reference TRBV3-1 and TRBJ1-6, is DTAVSQTPKYLVTQMGNDKSIKCEQNLGHDTMYWYKQDSKKFLKIMFSYNNKELIINETVPNRFSPKSPDKAHLNLHINSLELGDSAVYFCASSRLGTGNSPLHFGNGTRLTVT.

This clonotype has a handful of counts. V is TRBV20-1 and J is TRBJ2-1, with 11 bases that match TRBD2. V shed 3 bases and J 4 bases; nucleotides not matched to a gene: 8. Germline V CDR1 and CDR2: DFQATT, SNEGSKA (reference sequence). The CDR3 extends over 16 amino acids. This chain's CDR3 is CSARATTSGGYNEQFF. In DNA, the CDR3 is TGCAGTGCTAGGGCTACTACTAGCGGGGGTTACAATGAGCAGTTCTTC.

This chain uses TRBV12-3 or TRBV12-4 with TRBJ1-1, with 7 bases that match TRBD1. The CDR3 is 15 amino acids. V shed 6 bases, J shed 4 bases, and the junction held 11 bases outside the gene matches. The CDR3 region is CASSPGPTGSTEAFF. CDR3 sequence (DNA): TGTGCCAGCAGCCCCGGTCCGACAGGGAGCACTGAAGCTTTCTTT.

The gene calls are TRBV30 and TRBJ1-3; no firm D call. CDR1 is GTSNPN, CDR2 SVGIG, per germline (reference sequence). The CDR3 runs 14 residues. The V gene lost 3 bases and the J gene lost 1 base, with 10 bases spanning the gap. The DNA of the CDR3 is TGTGCCTGGAGGTTCAAACTGTCTGGAAACACCATATATTTT. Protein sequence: CAWRFKLSGNTIYF. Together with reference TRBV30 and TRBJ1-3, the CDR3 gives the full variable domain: SQTIHQWPATLVQPVGSPLSLECTVEGTSNPNLYWYRQAAGRGLQLLFYSVGIGQISSEVPQNLSASRPQDRQFILSSKKLLLSDSGFYLCAWRFKLSGNTIYFGEGSWLTVV.

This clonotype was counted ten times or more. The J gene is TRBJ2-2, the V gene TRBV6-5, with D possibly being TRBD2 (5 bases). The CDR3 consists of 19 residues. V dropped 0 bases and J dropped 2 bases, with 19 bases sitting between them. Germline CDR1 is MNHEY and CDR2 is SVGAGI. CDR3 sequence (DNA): TGTGCCAGCAGTTACTCGACCCCCGGGATCAACCTAAACACCGGGGAGCTGTTTTTT. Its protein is CASSYSTPGINLNTGELFF.

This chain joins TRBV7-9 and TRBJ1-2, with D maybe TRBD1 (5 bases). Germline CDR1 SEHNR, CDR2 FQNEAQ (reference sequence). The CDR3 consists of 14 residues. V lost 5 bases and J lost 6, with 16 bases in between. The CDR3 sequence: CASSSSGGLHGYTF. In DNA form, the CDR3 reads TGTGCCAGCAGCAGCTCGGGGGGTCTGCATGGCTACACCTTC.

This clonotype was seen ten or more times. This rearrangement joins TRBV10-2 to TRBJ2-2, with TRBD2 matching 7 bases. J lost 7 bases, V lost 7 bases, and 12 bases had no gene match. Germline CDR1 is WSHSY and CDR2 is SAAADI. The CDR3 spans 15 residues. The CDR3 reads CASMGGGASIGELFF. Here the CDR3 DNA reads TGCGCCAGCATGGGGGGAGGGGCATCGATCGGGGAGCTGTTTTTT.

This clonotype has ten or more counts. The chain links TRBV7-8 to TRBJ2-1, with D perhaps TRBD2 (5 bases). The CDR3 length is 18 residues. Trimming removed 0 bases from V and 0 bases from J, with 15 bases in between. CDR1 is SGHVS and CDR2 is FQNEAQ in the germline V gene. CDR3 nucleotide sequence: TGTGCCAGCAGCTTAGCGAAAACGGGGTGGAGCTCCTACAATGAGCAGTTCTTC. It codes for CASSLAKTGWSSYNEQFF.

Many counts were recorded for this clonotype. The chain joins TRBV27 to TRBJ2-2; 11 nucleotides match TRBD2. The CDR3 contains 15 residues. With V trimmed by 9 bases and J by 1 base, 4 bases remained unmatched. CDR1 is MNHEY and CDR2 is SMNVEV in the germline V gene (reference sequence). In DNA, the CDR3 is TGTGCCAGTCATACTAGCGGGAGGAACACCGGGGAGCTGTTTTTT. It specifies CASHTSGRNTGELFF.

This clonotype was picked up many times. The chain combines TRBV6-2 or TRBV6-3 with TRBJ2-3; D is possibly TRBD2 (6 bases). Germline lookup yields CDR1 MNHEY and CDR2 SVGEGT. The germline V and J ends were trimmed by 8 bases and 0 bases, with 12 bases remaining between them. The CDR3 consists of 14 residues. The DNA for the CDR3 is TGTGCCAGCGGAGACGGAGGGAGCACAGATACGCAGTATTTT. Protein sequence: CASGDGGSTDTQYF.

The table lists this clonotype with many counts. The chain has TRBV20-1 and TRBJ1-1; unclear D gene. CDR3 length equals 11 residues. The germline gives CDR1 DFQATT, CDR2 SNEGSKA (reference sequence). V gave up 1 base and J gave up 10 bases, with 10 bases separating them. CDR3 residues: CSARAPGGAFF. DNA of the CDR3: TGCAGTGCTAGAGCCCCGGGAGGAGCTTTCTTT.

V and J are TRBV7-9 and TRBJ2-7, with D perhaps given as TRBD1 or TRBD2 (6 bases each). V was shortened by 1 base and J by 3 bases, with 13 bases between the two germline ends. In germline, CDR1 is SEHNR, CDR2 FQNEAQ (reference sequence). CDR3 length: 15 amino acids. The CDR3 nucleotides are TGTGCCAGCAGCTTAGAGGGGGGCCCTTTCTACGAGCAGTACTTC. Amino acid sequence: CASSLEGGPFYEQYF.

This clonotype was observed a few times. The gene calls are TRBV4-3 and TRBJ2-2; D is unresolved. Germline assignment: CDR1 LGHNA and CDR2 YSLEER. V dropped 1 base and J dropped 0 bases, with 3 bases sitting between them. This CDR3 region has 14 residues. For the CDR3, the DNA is TGCGCCAGCAGCCAAGTTCCGAACACCGGGGAGCTGTTTTTT. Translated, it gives CASSQVPNTGELFF.

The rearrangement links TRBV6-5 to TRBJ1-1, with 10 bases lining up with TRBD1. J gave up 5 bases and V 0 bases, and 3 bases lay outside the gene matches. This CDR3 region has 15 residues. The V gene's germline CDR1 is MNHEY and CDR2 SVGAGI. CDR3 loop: CASSYSKGQGTEAFF. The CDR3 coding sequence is TGTGCCAGCAGTTACTCGAAGGGACAGGGGACTGAAGCTTTCTTT.

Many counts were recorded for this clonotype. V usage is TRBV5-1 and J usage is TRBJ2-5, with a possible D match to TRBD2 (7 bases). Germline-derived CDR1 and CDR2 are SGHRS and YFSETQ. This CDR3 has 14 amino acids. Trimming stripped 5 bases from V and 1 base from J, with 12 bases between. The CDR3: CASRARGAQETQYF. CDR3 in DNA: TGCGCCAGCAGGGCCCGGGGGGCCCAAGAGACCCAGTACTTC.

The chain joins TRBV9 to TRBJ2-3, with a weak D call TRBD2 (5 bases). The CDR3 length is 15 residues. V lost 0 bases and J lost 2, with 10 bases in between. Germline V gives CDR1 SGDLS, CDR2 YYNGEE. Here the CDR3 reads CASSVAGRNTDTQYF. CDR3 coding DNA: TGTGCCAGCAGCGTAGCGGGGAGAAACACAGATACGCAGTATTTT.

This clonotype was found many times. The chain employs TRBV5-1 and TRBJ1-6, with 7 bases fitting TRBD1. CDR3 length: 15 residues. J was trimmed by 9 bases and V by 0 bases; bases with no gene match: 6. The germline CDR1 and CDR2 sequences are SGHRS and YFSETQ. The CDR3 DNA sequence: TGCGCCAGCAGCTTGGGGACAGGCAGGACTTCACCCCTCCACTTT. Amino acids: CASSLGTGRTSPLHF.

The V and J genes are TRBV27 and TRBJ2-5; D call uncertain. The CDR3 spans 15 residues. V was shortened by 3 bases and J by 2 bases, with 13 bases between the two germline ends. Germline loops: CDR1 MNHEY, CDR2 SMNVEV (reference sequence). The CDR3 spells CASSLFRGYQETQYF. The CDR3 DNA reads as TGTGCCAGCAGTTTGTTTAGAGGCTATCAAGAGACCCAGTACTTC.

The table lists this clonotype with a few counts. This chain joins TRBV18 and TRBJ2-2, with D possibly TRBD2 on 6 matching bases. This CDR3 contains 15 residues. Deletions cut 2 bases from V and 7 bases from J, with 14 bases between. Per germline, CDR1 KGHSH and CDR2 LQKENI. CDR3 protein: CASSPGAGSGGELFF. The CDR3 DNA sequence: TGTGCCAGCTCACCAGGTGCGGGGTCCGGCGGGGAGCTGTTTTTT.

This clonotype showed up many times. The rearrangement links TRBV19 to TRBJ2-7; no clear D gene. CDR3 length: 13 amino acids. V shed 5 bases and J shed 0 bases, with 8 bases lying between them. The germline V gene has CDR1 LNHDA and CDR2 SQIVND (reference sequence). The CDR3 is CASSASLSYEQYF. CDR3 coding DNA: TGTGCCAGTAGTGCATCGCTCTCCTACGAGCAGTACTTC.

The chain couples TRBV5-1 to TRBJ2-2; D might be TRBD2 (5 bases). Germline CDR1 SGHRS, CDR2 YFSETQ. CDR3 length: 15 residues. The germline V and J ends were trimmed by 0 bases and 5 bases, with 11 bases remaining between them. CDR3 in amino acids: CASSLELGRTGELFF. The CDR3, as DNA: TGCGCCAGCAGCTTGGAACTAGGGCGTACCGGGGAGCTGTTTTTT. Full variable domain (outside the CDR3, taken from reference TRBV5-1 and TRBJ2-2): KAGVTQTPRYLIKTRGQQVTLSCSPISGHRSVSWYQQTPGQGLQFLFEYFSETQRNKGNFPGRFSGRQFSNSRSEMNVSTLELGDSALYLCASSLELGRTGELFFGEGSRLTVL.

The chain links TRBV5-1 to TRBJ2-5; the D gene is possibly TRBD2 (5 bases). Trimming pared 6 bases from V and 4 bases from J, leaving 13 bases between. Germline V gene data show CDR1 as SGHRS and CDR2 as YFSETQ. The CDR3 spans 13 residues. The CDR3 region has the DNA TGCGCCAGCAAGTCGGAGAGGGTAGAGACCCAGTACTTC. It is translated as CASKSERVETQYF.

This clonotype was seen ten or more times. CDR3 sequence (DNA): TGTGCCAGCAGCCCTGGACTAGCGGAGGCCTTCCAAGAGACCCAGTACTTC. Its translation: CASSPGLAEAFQETQYF. V usage is TRBV5-6 and J usage is TRBJ2-5, with TRBD2 identical over 10 bases. This CDR3 has 17 amino acids. CDR1 is SGHDT, CDR2 YYEEEE, per germline. V shed 4 bases, J shed 1 base, and the junction held 10 bases outside the gene matches.

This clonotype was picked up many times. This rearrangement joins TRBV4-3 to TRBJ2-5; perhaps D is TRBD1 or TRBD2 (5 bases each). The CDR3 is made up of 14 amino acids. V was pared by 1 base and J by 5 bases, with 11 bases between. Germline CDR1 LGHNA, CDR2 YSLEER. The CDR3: CASSQGQGGETQYF. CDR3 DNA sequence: TGCGCCAGCAGCCAAGGTCAGGGCGGGGAGACCCAGTACTTC.

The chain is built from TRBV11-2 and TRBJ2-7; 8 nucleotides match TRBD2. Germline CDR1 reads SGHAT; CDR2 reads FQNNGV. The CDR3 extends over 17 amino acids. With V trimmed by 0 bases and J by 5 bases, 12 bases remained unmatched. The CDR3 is CASSLDGAGVSGNEQYF. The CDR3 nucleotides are TGTGCCAGCAGCTTAGACGGAGCGGGGGTTTCCGGGAACGAGCAGTACTTC.